Reported below is one T cell receptor beta chain. It lacks a known antigen. Per-nucleotide qualities are absent, and no much larger clonotype sits a single base away. Libraries were constructed by the immunoSEQ multiplex PCR assay. For the multiplex PCR, a mixture combining 60 forward primers for TCR Vbeta segments and 13 reverse primers for TCR Jbeta segments was used. A multiplex PCR assay on genomic DNA amplified the CDR3 region of rearranged TCR beta genes. On the Illumina HiSeq System, the amplified TCR beta libraries were sequenced as 87-base-pair reads. Concerning the study's data processing: A later analysis tallied 75 million to 95 million unique TCR beta chains across the 666 repertoires, and about 12 million of those chains were shared by two or more donors. A nearest-neighbor algorithm error-corrected the raw reads and collapsed the reads into unique sequences, merging closely related sequences to remove PCR and sequencing errors. CDR3 sequences were aligned to IMGT reference sequences to assign V, D and J gene segments. For a sequence to be retained, a match of at least six nucleotides to both a V gene segment and a J gene segment was required. A rearrangement was called productive if the CDR3 had no stop codons and remained in frame with V and J, and every other rearrangement was called non-productive. CDR3 was defined according to IMGT convention as the region running from the second conserved V-encoded cysteine to the conserved J-encoded phenylalanine. The earlier analysis of 500 to 650 of the donors excluded any sequence lacking an unambiguous match to a single V gene segment. In an earlier analysis of about 590 of the donors, a V segment was called functional when productive rearrangements were above 56.7%, and segregating when the standard deviation between donors exceeded 5%. A statistical classification framework was built for diagnosing cytomegalovirus status from the catalog of TCR beta chain sequences. A later analysis assigned V and J genes by comparing TCR nucleotide sequences with IMGT/GENE-DB human TR gene sequences. The TCRdist pipeline was used in a later analysis to assign CDR3 sequences and most-parsimonious VDJ recombination scenarios. In a later analysis, each TCR beta chain was defined by its CDR3 amino acid sequence together with its V-gene family, and reads lacking a unique V-gene family were excluded. In a later analysis, around 650 highly shared, low-generation-probability nucleotide sequences were removed to address suspected cross-contamination and a sequencing artifact. A later analysis calculated a clonal expansion index for each public chain from normalized within-repertoire ranks of inferred template counts. In a later analysis, generation probabilities were computed using a VDJ recombination model fitted to out-of-frame rearrangements, and the results were checked against IGoR. A later analysis scored TCR-TCR, TCR-HLA and TCR-CMV co-occurrence with hypergeometric tests, applying a repertoire-size bias correction to TCR pairs. In a later analysis, false discovery rates were estimated by permuting HLA or CMV assignments 20 times. In a later analysis, co-occurring TCRs were grouped using DBSCAN, and TCRdist sequence similarity was added for clustering within HLA-allele-positive subsets. Repertoires with fewer than 30,000 or more than 120,000 public chains were left out of co-occurrence clustering, as were several repertoires with anomalous nucleotide sharing. The immuneACCESS repertoire file appears here via TCRdb, limited to in-frame rearrangements. These files lack a portion of the clones; in checked studies, under half of the deficit traces to unresolved V genes, and the cause of the others is not known. The V and J calls and the clone size are those of that table, but D and trimming were determined from the DNA. The sample records under 300,000 clones, over 70% of which are singletons. The ten largest make up 7% to 9% of the sample.

The data are from a study of cytomegalovirus exposure and HLA in healthy donors (dated by TCRdb to 2016 to 2017). For the wider study: In an earlier analysis of roughly 500 of the donors, around 300 Gb of sequence data and 90 million to 120 million unique TCR beta sequences from about 179 million T cells were reported. An early release that covered roughly 600 HLA-typed donors contained around 330 gigabases of sequencing data and around 85 million unique TCR sequences. To study patterns of TCR occurrence, a later analysis re-analyzed previously published TCR beta repertoires from 500 to 850 donors and added high-resolution HLA genotyping. About 5 DR-DQ haplotypes were handled as single units for association and clustering, since linkage in the cohort was strong. In addition to the first cohort of 666 subjects, a separate validation cohort of some 120 different subjects was used. All discovery cohort repertoires had been generated on a single sequencing platform. Donor age, sex, ethnicity and CMV serostatus were compiled alongside the repertoire data. Rather than drawing on any new phenotypic data, the later analysis identified candidate immune exposures from TCR beta sequences and the way those sequences occurred across donors. An earlier analysis of approximately 500 of the donors applied high-throughput TCR beta sequencing to assess whether each TCR beta V gene segment acted as functional or pseudogenic. To predict cytomegalovirus infection status, the study combined high-throughput TCR immunosequencing, statistical association of individual TCRs with disease status, and machine learning. The genetic ancestry cluster associated with self-reported Caucasian donors included 80% to 90% of the roughly 360 genotyped donors. HLA typing included class I and class II loci at four-digit resolution. The aim of the study was to test whether cataloging public T cell receptors could identify signatures of past pathogen exposure. Among almost 400 genotyped donors of the cohort, an average of roughly 240,000 unique TCR beta nucleotide sequences were sequenced per donor, 15% to 20% of them non-productive. A later genetic analysis used genome-wide SNP genotypes for 398 of the 666 donors, treating that subset as a discovery cohort. The T cell repertoires of under 750 subjects were profiled by immunosequencing and related to cytomegalovirus serostatus. Typing coverage differed by locus: A, B, C, DRB1 and DQB1 were typed in about 629-640 donors, DQA1 in 522, DPA1 in some 600, and DPB1 in approximately 450.

The CDR3, from cysteine to phenylalanine, totals 17 residues. The kept DNA is CDR3 alone, 51 bases in frame from the first base. In the germline V gene, CDR1 corresponds to MDHEN and CDR2 to SYDVKM. V and J are truncated by 5 bases and 0 bases respectively, leaving an intervening sequence of 18 bases. The cohort consisted of some 730 healthy bone marrow donors. At the time of sampling, every cohort member was nominally healthy, though immune exposures that went unrecorded were likely present. The donor tested CMV seropositive, placing the donor among the 290 or so seropositive members of the cohort. Each donor provided a peripheral blood sample, and peripheral blood mononuclear cells were used for TCR beta sequencing. The Qiagen DNeasy Blood Extraction Kit was used to extract genomic DNA from the blood cell samples. Paper-wide results and their limitations: Some IMGT-functional V segments, including TRBV6-2 and TRBV6-3, could not be told apart with the 87-base-pair reads, so those segments were excluded. It was suggested by the authors that the approach could potentially be generalized to other disease states and immunological phenotypes. A further reported finding was that TCR beta sequences accurately predicted the HLA-A and HLA-B alleles for most subjects in the first cohort. Roughly uniform sequencing depth across donors was assumed in presence/absence analyses, although this assumption may not hold. In a later analysis, HLA-associated TCR beta chains were found to be more clonally expanded and to have lower generation probabilities than equally common non-associated chains. The cohort was sequenced for TCR beta chains only, and without alpha or paired-chain data the features that could be detected were limited. According to a later analysis, most CMV-associated TCR beta chains appeared to be HLA-restricted, and the HLA associations seemed to be driven largely by CMV exposure. Three of the identified cytomegalovirus-associated TCR beta chains were confirmed in vitro to be specific for cytomegalovirus antigens. In a later analysis, several top co-occurrence clusters were reported to appear linked to parvovirus B19, influenza, CMV and Epstein-Barr virus. In both the original and validation cohorts, the classifier was reported to diagnose cytomegalovirus status with high specificity and sensitivity. The sequencing pipeline was judged likely to have produced a cluster of highly shared sequence variants as a technical artifact. When HLA alleles, especially DR and DQ, strongly co-occurred, attributing TCR associations to individual alleles was difficult. Across donors, most TCR sequences were observed very rarely, whereas some public TCRs were present in many individuals. According to a later genetic analysis, donors in an Asian-associated ancestry cluster had fewer N-insertions in productive TCRs than the roughly 660-donor mean. In the study, around 160 TCR beta chains were listed as associated with cytomegalovirus. Correlated functional status among segregating V segments might reflect linkage disequilibrium, but an unknown experimental factor could not be ruled out. CMV serostatus was the only immune exposure information available for the cohort. The earlier analysis of fewer than 750 of the donors excluded seventeen rarely observed V segments, including chromosome 9 orphons, because counts were too low. Broadly in line with IMGT annotations, most TCR beta V segments showed up in productive rearrangements about 87% or about 30% of the time in an earlier analysis of 587 of the donors. Because some donors lacked HLA typing at each locus, the association tests relied only on the typed subset. In a later analysis, over 15,000 TCR beta sequences were associated with specific HLA alleles at a false discovery rate of 0.05. In a later analysis, the rate of TCR association differed among HLA loci, with DRB1 alleles having the most associated TCRs and HLA-C alleles having the fewest. In a later genetic analysis, a missense DCLRE1C variant was associated with V-gene and J-gene trimming of TCR beta chains, and the association was replicated in an independent cohort.

The receptor was derived from a woman in her fifties or sixties in good health and CMV-seropositive. Source material: PBMCs. Here the chain combines TRBV28 and TRBJ2-3, with the D segment identity uncertain. The CDR3 corresponds to CASSPFRRYSSTDTQYF. Here is the DNA: TGTGCCAGCAGTCCTTTCCGTCGCTATTCTAGCACAGATACGCAGTATTTT. Reference TRBV28 and TRBJ2-3 proteins supply the regions before and after the CDR3; the full variable domain is: DVKVTQSSRYLVKRTGEKVFLECVQDMDHENMFWYRQDPGLGLRLIYFSYDVKMKEKGDIPEGYSVSREKKERFSLILESASTNQTSMYLCASSPFRRYSSTDTQYFGPGTRLTVL.